This is a list of T cell receptor beta chains from one sample in a study of cytomegalovirus exposure and HLA in healthy donors. Generated by immunoSEQ multiplex PCR, the TCRdb table keeps only in-frame clones and is missing some. Among approximately 72,000 clones listed, roughly four fifths were seen once. Sequencing was performed on PBMCs. These receptor sequences come from a man younger than 35 in good health and CMV-seronegative. The CDR3 runs from the conserved cysteine through the conserved F or W. Fields, in order: clone size, D gene, V gene, J gene, CDR3 DNA, CDR3 protein. D genes are given only for firm matches. Some rows mark clone size as missing; the rest say once, few, many or name a class of expanded clone.

.,.,TRBV21-1,TRBJ2-1,TGTGCCATCAGCAAAGCGCTAACTAGCGGGGGGGACTACAATGAGCAGTTCTTC,CAISKALTSGGDYNEQFF
.,TRBD1,TRBV28,TRBJ1-1,TGTGCCAGCAGTTTAGGGGACAGGGGTAACACTGAAGCTTTCTTT,CASSLGDRGNTEAFF
.,TRBD2,TRBV6-5,TRBJ2-7,TGTGCCAGCAGTACAACTAGCGGGGGGTCGTACGAGCAGTACTTC,CASSTTSGGSYEQYF
.,TRBD1,TRBV27,TRBJ1-6,TGTGCCAGCAGTCCCGGGACAGGGGGTCTAGGGGCCTTTAATTCACCCCTCCACTTT,CASSPGTGGLGAFNSPLHF
.,.,TRBV28,TRBJ1-2,TGTGCCAGCAGGAAACAGGGAGCTAACTATGGCTACACCTTC,CASRKQGANYGYTF
.,TRBD2,TRBV19,TRBJ2-2,TGTGCCAGTAGTAAAGCAGCGGGAGGGCCGGTCGGGGAGCTGTTTTTT,CASSKAAGGPVGELFF
.,.,TRBV7-6,TRBJ1-1,TGTGCCAGCAGCCCAGGCCACTTAATGAACACTGAAGCTTTCTTT,CASSPGHLMNTEAFF
few,.,TRBV6-5,TRBJ1-4,TGTGCCAGCAGTTACTCTCGCACTTTTAATGAAAAACTGTTTTTT,CASSYSRTFNEKLFF
few,.,TRBV19,TRBJ2-2,TGTGCCAGTAACCCGCCGGACAGTCACACCGGGGAGCTGTTTTTT,CASNPPDSHTGELFF
.,.,TRBV27,TRBJ2-2,TGTGCCAGCAGTTTAGGACATGGCACCGGGGAGCTGTTTTTT,CASSLGHGTGELFF
few,TRBD1,TRBV28,TRBJ1-1,TGTGCCAGCAGTCGTTCCGCGGACAGGGGAGTTTTTGAAGCTTTCTTT,CASSRSADRGVFEAFF
.,.,TRBV10-3,TRBJ2-5,TGTGCCATCTCAATTGGAGGGGTTAGGGAGACCCAGTACTTC,CAISIGGVRETQYF
once,TRBD1,TRBV4-3,TRBJ1-1,TGCGCCAGCAGCCAAGTATCAGGGGGCAGCGCTGAAGCTTTCTTT,CASSQVSGGSAEAFF
once,TRBD2,TRBV4-2,TRBJ2-3,TGTGCCAGCAGCCAAGATTTTCGGGGGGGCCCTAGCACAGATACGCAGTATTTT,CASSQDFRGGPSTDTQYF
.,.,TRBV19,TRBJ2-7,TGTGCCAGTAGTAACAGGGTAAGCAAGGAATACGAGCAGTACTTC,CASSNRVSKEYEQYF
.,TRBD2,TRBV7-9,TRBJ2-1,TGTGCCAGCAGCTTAGCGCTAGCGGGGGATAATGAGCAGTTCTTC,CASSLALAGDNEQFF
few,TRBD1,TRBV25-1,TRBJ2-5,TGTGCCAGCAGGCCCCGGACAGGGGTCCCCCAAGAGACCCAGTACTTC,CASRPRTGVPQETQYF
.,.,TRBV10-1,TRBJ2-2,TGCGCCAGCAGTGAGTCGATCCAGGGAAGGACCGGGGAGCTGTTTTTT,CASSESIQGRTGELFF
.,.,TRBV6-5,TRBJ1-1,TGTGCCAGCAGTTACTCGTGGGGGGACACTGAAGCTTTCTTT,CASSYSWGDTEAFF
.,.,TRBV19,TRBJ2-3,TGTGCCAGTAATCCAGGCGGGACGGGATACACAGATACGCAGTATTTT,CASNPGGTGYTDTQYF
.,.,TRBV19,TRBJ2-2,TGTGCCAGTAGTATAGATTGGGCCACCGGGGAGCTGTTTTTT,CASSIDWATGELFF
.,.,TRBV11-2,TRBJ2-7,TGTGCCAGCAGCTTTAGCTACGAGCAGTACTTC,CASSFSYEQYF
.,TRBD2,TRBV11-2,TRBJ2-2,TGTGCCAGCAGCTGGGGGGGTAGGAACACCGGGGAGCTGTTTTTT,CASSWGGRNTGELFF
.,TRBD2,TRBV5-4,TRBJ2-1,TGTGCCAGCAGCTTAAGACTAGCGGGGGTCCTAAATGAGCAGTTCTTC,CASSLRLAGVLNEQFF
once,TRBD1,TRBV30,TRBJ1-6,TGTGCCTACGGACAGGGGGCGCAAAATTCACCCCTCCACTTT,CAYGQGAQNSPLHF
.,.,TRBV7-6,TRBJ2-7,TGTGCCAGCTCGACCGTCGGAGGCGAGCAGTACTTC,CASSTVGGEQYF
.,.,TRBV10-3,TRBJ1-5,TGTGCCATCAGTGGAGAGGTGAGCAATCAGCCCCAGCATTTT,CAISGEVSNQPQHF
.,.,TRBV6-1,TRBJ1-4,TGTGCCAGCAGTGAAGATCATAAACTGTTTTTT,CASSEDHKLFF
.,.,TRBV19,TRBJ1-3,TGTGCCAGTAGCAGCGCGGTTCGGGGGGCGGTTGGAAACACCATATATTTT,CASSSAVRGAVGNTIYF
.,TRBD2,TRBV6-6,TRBJ2-7,TGTGCCAGCAGCACTAGCGGTAACCCCTACGAGCAGTACTTC,CASSTSGNPYEQYF
.,TRBD1,TRBV28,TRBJ1-1,TGTGCCAGCAGTTTTGTGGGACAGGGGGACACTGAAGCTTTCTTT,CASSFVGQGDTEAFF
.,.,TRBV4-3,TRBJ2-1,TGCGCCAGCAGCCAAGATTGGGGGGGCGCTTTACGAATCTACAATGAGCAGTTCTTC,CASSQDWGGALRIYNEQFF
.,TRBD1,TRBV29-1,TRBJ1-2,TGCAGCGTTGAAAGCCTTTCCCCCCCTGGGACAGGATATGGCTACACCTTC,CSVESLSPPGTGYGYTF
few,.,TRBV4-2,TRBJ2-3,TGTGCCAGCAGCCAAGATGAGGCTAGCGGCACAGATACGCAGTATTTT,CASSQDEASGTDTQYF
once,.,TRBV29-1,TRBJ2-5,TGCAGCGTTACGACTGTCAAAGAGACCCAGTACTTC,CSVTTVKETQYF
.,TRBD1,TRBV7-2,TRBJ1-1,TGTGCCAGCAGCCTAAGACAGGGGTCTTATTACACTGAAGCTTTCTTT,CASSLRQGSYYTEAFF
.,TRBD1,TRBV25-1,TRBJ2-3,TGTGCCAGCAGGACCTCCGGGACAGGGGGCGCAGATACGCAGTATTTT,CASRTSGTGGADTQYF
.,.,TRBV28,TRBJ2-2,TGTGCCAGCAGTTTGATAGACTCGAACACCGGGGAGCTGCTTTTT,CASSLIDSNTGELLF
.,.,TRBV19,TRBJ1-4,TGTGCCAGTACCGACCTTCCCGACAGGTCTAATGAAAAACTGTTTTTT,CASTDLPDRSNEKLFF
.,TRBD1,TRBV4-1,TRBJ2-7,TGCGCCAGCAGCCAAGATCTCTTGGGACAGGGATCTTACGAGCAGTACTTC,CASSQDLLGQGSYEQYF
.,.,TRBV2,TRBJ1-5,TGTGCCAGCACGGGGGGTAGCAATCAGCCCCAGCATTTT,CASTGGSNQPQHF
.,.,TRBV29-1,TRBJ2-7,TGCAGCGTTGCTGGACAGCTTTTCTACGAGCAGTACTTC,CSVAGQLFYEQYF
once,TRBD2,TRBV7-9,TRBJ2-1,TGTGCCAGCAGTTCGAGGTTCCCCTTATTGGCGGGAGGGCCAGATGAGCAGTTCTTC,CASSSRFPLLAGGPDEQFF